One and the same sample provided the 5 T cell receptor beta chains below, sequenced in a study of lymphopenia after photon versus proton radiotherapy (dated by TCRdb to between 2019 and 2020). Receptor libraries were prepared by the immunoSEQ multiplex PCR assay. TCRdb retrieved this table from immuneACCESS and kept in-frame rearrangements only. Not all clones are present; in checked studies, unresolved V genes account for under half, and no reason is known for the remainder. The sample table holds approximately 30,000 clones, of which about 81% were seen once. The ten largest clones add up to over 30% of the sample. The material was peripheral blood, obtained from a patient treated with photon-based radiotherapy. These receptors were collected from a man aged 50 or older with gastric cancer.

This clone was recorded only once. The V call is TRBV27, the J call TRBJ2-3; 8 positions agree with TRBD2. CDR1 is MNHEY and CDR2 is SMNVEV in the germline V gene (reference sequence). This CDR3 region has 17 residues. Trimming removed 5 bases from V and 6 bases from J; junction bases left unmatched: 16. The DNA for the CDR3 is TGTGCCAGCAGTCCTCCTTTGGGTAGCGGGGCCACGGATACGCAGTATTTT. Translated, it gives CASSPPLGSGATDTQYF.

The V call is TRBV11-3, the J call TRBJ1-1; D gene ambiguous. From germline, CDR1 is SGHNT and CDR2 YENEEA. The CDR3 loop spans 14 amino acids. V was cut by 4 bases and J by 0 bases, with 9 bases left in between. CDR3 nucleotide sequence: TGTGCCAGCAGCTCCGGAGGTGTGAACACTGAAGCTTTCTTT. Translation gives CASSSGGVNTEAFF.

The chain uses TRBV12-5 and TRBJ1-5, with D unresolved. The CDR3 runs to 13 residues. Germline V gene sequence: CDR1 LGHNT, CDR2 FRNRAP. V lost 0 bases to trimming and J lost 3 bases, with 3 bases between them. The DNA of the CDR3 is TGTGCTAGTGGTTTGGTACTCAATCAGCCCCAGCATTTT. Amino acid sequence: CASGLVLNQPQHF.

As for this clone: Because the CDR3 is missing its conserved closing phenylalanine or tryptophan, this is likely a read error. It is unclear where the CDR3 begins or ends on the DNA, so no DNA is shown, and the CDR3 is as TCRdb lists it. The chain is built from TRBV5-1 and TRBJ2-3. The CDR3 numbers 10 amino acids, ends counted. CDR1 and CDR2 (germline): SGHRS, YFSETQ. CDR3 sequence reads: CASSENVEQG.

The chain carries TRBV7-8 and TRBJ1-2, with D hard to call. This CDR3 region has 15 residues. CDR1 and CDR2 from the germline V gene are SGHVS and FQNEAQ. Trimming cost V 1 base and J 0 bases, with 9 bases left between them. The CDR3 protein is CASSLEAGTNYGYTF. The CDR3 DNA is TGTGCCAGCAGCTTAGAGGCAGGAACTAACTATGGCTACACCTTC.